One sample yielded the 27 T cell receptor beta chains listed below, sequenced in a study of T cell responses to AZD1222 COVID-19 vaccine. Clones were sequenced by immunoSEQ multiplex PCR, and TCRdb holds only the in-frame ones, with some missing. Of approximately 170,000 clones listed, roughly 92% are singletons. The sample was peripheral blood, taken on day 0 of AZD1222 vaccination. Source of these receptors: an adult in good health.

The chain links TRBV7-2 to TRBJ2-1; weak D call: TRBD1 (5 bases). This CDR3 has 13 residues. Germline V CDR1 and CDR2: SGHTA, FQGNSA. V was cut by 3 bases and J by 8 bases, with 11 bases left in between. The CDR3 here is CASSLGRRDEQFF. The CDR3 bases are TGTGCCAGCAGCTTGGGGCGTCGGGATGAGCAGTTCTTC. The whole variable domain, remainder taken from reference TRBV7-2 and TRBJ2-1, is GAGVSQSPSNKVTEKGKDVELRCDPISGHTALYWYRQSLGQGLEFLIYFQGNSAPDKSGLPSDRFSAERTGGSVSTLTIQRTQQEDSAVYLCASSLGRRDEQFFGPGTRLTVL.

The chain has TRBV15 and TRBJ1-2; possibly TRBD1 for D (5 bases). Trimming cost V 3 bases and J 6 bases, with 20 bases left between them. Germline CDR1 LNHNV, CDR2 YYDKDF (reference sequence). The CDR3 runs 16 residues. CDR3 sequence (DNA): TGTGCCACCAGCAGGGGGGGGAACCCCGGCGGCGATGGCTACACCTTC. It specifies CATSRGGNPGGDGYTF.

The gene calls are TRBV12-3 or TRBV12-4 and TRBJ1-5, with D perhaps TRBD1 (6 bases). Trimming shortened V by 6 bases and J by 4 bases, and 10 bases separated the two germline ends. This CDR3 contains 13 residues. Here the CDR3 DNA reads TGTGCCAGCAGGGGGGGCCCGAATCAGCCCCAGCATTTT. Translated, it gives CASRGGPNQPQHF.

This chain connects TRBV20-1 to TRBJ1-5, with unresolved D. Germline assignment: CDR1 DFQATT and CDR2 SNEGSKA (reference sequence). This CDR3 region has 16 residues. V was clipped by 3 bases and J by 4 bases, with 19 bases between them. The DNA of the CDR3 is TGCAGTGCTAGTTCCCCCGGTCCTAACCAGAATCAGCCCCAGCATTTT. Amino acids: CSASSPGPNQNQPQHF.

Here the CDR3 DNA reads TGTGCCAGCACGGCTAGCGGGAGTTACAATGAGCAGTTCTTC. It encodes CASTASGSYNEQFF. The chain uses TRBV6-5 and TRBJ2-1; 10 bases line up with TRBD2. The length of the CDR3 is 14 residues. V dropped 7 bases and J dropped 4; count of bases not matched to a gene: 4. In germline, CDR1 is MNHEY, CDR2 SVGAGI.

J is TRBJ1-2 and V is TRBV2; D is ambiguous. Germline V gene data show CDR1 as SNHLY and CDR2 as FYNNEI. V was pared by 2 bases and J by 4 bases, with 8 bases between. The CDR3 has 13 amino acids. The CDR3 sequence: CASSERQVYGYTF. CDR3 nucleotide sequence: TGTGCCAGCAGTGAAAGGCAGGTCTATGGCTACACCTTC.

The chain employs TRBV10-3 and TRBJ2-7; 15 bases match TRBD2. The V gene's germline CDR1 is ENHRY and CDR2 SYGVKD. CDR3 size: 14 residues. Trimming took 10 bases from V and 7 from J; bases not matched to a gene: 8. The CDR3 reads CATGLAGGPGEQYF. In DNA form, the CDR3 reads TGTGCCACAGGACTAGCGGGAGGGCCGGGGGAGCAGTACTTC.

This clone was found once. The identical CDR3 is also encoded by other nucleotide sequences in the sample. V is TRBV7-9 and J is TRBJ2-7; D is undetermined. CDR3 length: 13 residues. The V gene's germline CDR1 is SEHNR and CDR2 FQNEAQ (reference sequence). Trimming cost V 1 base and J 2 bases, with 6 bases left between them. This CDR3 is CASSLGRAYEQYF. The DNA for the CDR3 is TGTGCCAGCAGCTTAGGACGGGCCTACGAGCAGTACTTC.

This clone was counted once. CDR3 sequence: CASSYEALPDEQYF. CDR3 coding DNA: TGTGCCAGCAGTTACGAGGCACTCCCGGACGAGCAGTACTTC. The genes are TRBV6-5 and TRBJ2-7; unclear D gene. Trimming removed 2 bases at V and 5 bases at J, with 13 bases between. The CDR3 extends over 14 amino acids. Germline CDR1 and CDR2: MNHEY and SVGAGI.

The chain employs TRBV7-9 and TRBJ2-2; the D is unclear. CDR1 and CDR2 (germline): SEHNR, FQNEAQ (reference sequence). This CDR3 has 13 residues. The V gene lost 4 bases and the J gene lost 0 bases, with 3 bases spanning the gap. The CDR3 DNA is TGTGCCAGCAGCTCCTCGAACACCGGGGAGCTGTTTTTT. This encodes CASSSSNTGELFF.

The chain carries TRBV7-2 and TRBJ2-3; D perhaps matches TRBD2 (7 bases). The CDR3 runs 13 residues. The germline V and J ends were trimmed by 5 bases and 5 bases, with 11 bases remaining between them. Looked up from germline, CDR1 is SGHTA and CDR2 is FQGNSA. The CDR3 DNA reads TGTGCCAGCAGCCAAGGGGGGGGAGATACGCAGTATTTT. Translating it yields CASSQGGGDTQYF.

The chain combines TRBV7-9 with TRBJ1-1, with D uncertain. The CDR3 spans 12 residues. Trimming removed 5 bases at V and 1 base at J, with 5 bases between. Germline-derived CDR1 and CDR2 are SEHNR and FQNEAQ (reference sequence). The CDR3 loop is CASSLTNTEAFF. The DNA for the CDR3 is TGTGCCAGCAGCCTGACGAACACTGAAGCTTTCTTT. The complete variable domain, with remaining parts taken from reference TRBV7-9 and TRBJ1-1, reads DTGVSQNPRHKITKRGQNVTFRCDPISEHNRLYWYRQTLGQGPEFLTYFQNEAQLEKSRLLSDRFSAERPKGSFSTLEIQRTEQGDSAMYLCASSLTNTEAFFGQGTRLTVV.

The J gene is TRBJ2-2, the V gene TRBV5-4, with D possibly matching TRBD1 (6 bases). CDR1 and CDR2 from the germline V gene are SGHNT and YYREEE (reference sequence). V dropped 4 bases and J dropped 0 bases, with 13 bases sitting between them. This CDR3 region has 16 residues. The CDR3 coding sequence is TGTGCCAGCAGCACGACAGGAATCGCGAACACCGGGGAGCTGTTTTTT. Translation gives CASSTTGIANTGELFF.

The V and J genes are TRBV7-3 and TRBJ2-2; TRBD2 aligns across 12 bases. CDR3 length equals 17 residues. CDR1 SGHTA and CDR2 FQGTGA come from the germline V gene. The trim removed 2 bases at V and 6 bases at J, leaving 7 bases unmatched. The DNA of the CDR3 is TGTGCCAGCAGCTTACTAGCGGGAGGGTATCGGCCCGGGGAGCTGTTTTTT. Translation gives CASSLLAGGYRPGELFF.

The chain uses TRBV4-1 and TRBJ1-1; 7 nucleotides align to TRBD1. The CDR3 totals 15 residues. The V gene's germline CDR1 is MGHRA and CDR2 YSYEKL. J lost 0 bases, V lost 0 bases, and 1 base had no gene match. CDR3 bases: TGCGCCAGCAGCCAAGACAGGGGGTTGAACACTGAAGCTTTCTTT. Its translation: CASSQDRGLNTEAFF.

The V call is TRBV11-2, the J call TRBJ2-2; D uncertain. V was clipped by 4 bases and J by 4 bases, with 7 bases between them. This CDR3 has 13 amino acids. Germline CDR1 SGHAT, CDR2 FQNNGV. The CDR3 sequence is CASSSRVTGELFF. In DNA form, the CDR3 reads TGTGCCAGCAGCTCCCGGGTCACCGGGGAGCTGTTTTTT.

The rearrangement links TRBV9 to TRBJ2-7, with TRBD1 matching over 9 bases. Losses at the gene ends were 3 bases for V and 4 bases for J; bases not matched to a gene: 5. The CDR3 loop spans 14 amino acids. The germline gives CDR1 SGDLS, CDR2 YYNGEE. CDR3 coding DNA: TGTGCCAGCAGCGCCGGGACAGGGCTATACGAGCAGTACTTC. Protein: CASSAGTGLYEQYF.

V is TRBV9 and J is TRBJ1-1, with 7 bases aligning to TRBD1. V lost 3 bases and J lost 2; bases outside the gene matches: 7. Per germline, CDR1 SGDLS and CDR2 YYNGEE. This CDR3 comprises 15 residues. The CDR3 loop is CASSALGQINTEAFF. The CDR3 DNA follows: TGTGCCAGCAGCGCCTTGGGACAGATAAACACTGAAGCTTTCTTT.

The V and J genes are TRBV27 and TRBJ1-5, with D perhaps TRBD1 (5 bases). V lost 9 bases and J 2 bases, leaving 20 bases between the germline ends. Germline assignment: CDR1 MNHEY and CDR2 SMNVEV (reference sequence). This CDR3 has 16 residues. The CDR3: CASASGVRGGNQPQHF. The DNA of the CDR3 is TGTGCCAGTGCCTCGGGGGTTCGGGGCGGCAATCAGCCCCAGCATTTT.

V usage is TRBV5-4 and J usage is TRBJ2-7, with D uncertain. The CDR3 is made up of 13 amino acids. Germline V gene sequence: CDR1 SGHNT, CDR2 YYREEE (reference sequence). Trimming stripped 0 bases from V and 2 bases from J, with 6 bases between. The CDR3 coding sequence is TGTGCCAGCAGCTTGGGAGGACCCTACGAGCAGTACTTC. Amino acid sequence: CASSLGGPYEQYF. The full variable domain, completed using reference TRBV5-4 and TRBJ2-7, is ETGVTQSPTHLIKTRGQQVTLRCSSQSGHNTVSWYQQALGQGPQFIFQYYREEENGRGNFPPRFSGLQFPNYSSELNVNALELDDSALYLCASSLGGPYEQYFGPGTRLTVT.

This chain uses TRBV10-1 with TRBJ1-1; D is undetermined. The CDR3 is 15 residues long. V was shortened by 0 bases and J by 6 bases, with 14 bases between the two germline ends. Germline CDR1 reads WNHNN; CDR2 reads SYGVQD (reference sequence). In nucleotides, the CDR3 is TGCGCCAGCAGTGAGTCTCTTGTGGGAATCGCTGAAGCTTTCTTT. This encodes CASSESLVGIAEAFF.

As DNA, the CDR3 is TGTGCCAGCAGTGAATCCTTGGTGGCCCTCTACAATGAGCAGTTCTTC. Translated: CASSESLVALYNEQFF. J is TRBJ2-1 and V is TRBV25-1; unclear D gene. This CDR3 spans 16 amino acids. Trimming shortened V by 1 base and J by 3 bases, and 13 bases separated the two germline ends. Germline V gene data show CDR1 as MGHDK and CDR2 as SYGVNS.

The chain uses TRBV19 and TRBJ2-1; possible D gene TRBD2, 5 bases. The V gene's germline CDR1 is LNHDA and CDR2 SQIVND (reference sequence). This CDR3 contains 16 residues. V was clipped by 6 bases and J by 0 bases, with 15 bases between them. CDR3 protein: CASSRRLASSYNEQFF. The DNA of the CDR3 is TGTGCCAGTAGCCGGCGCTTAGCGAGCTCCTACAATGAGCAGTTCTTC.

The rearrangement uses TRBV10-2 and TRBJ1-5; D gene ambiguous. The germline V gene encodes CDR1 WSHSY and CDR2 SAAADI. This CDR3 has 14 amino acids. V was clipped by 7 bases and J by 6 bases, with 16 bases between them. The CDR3 nucleotides are TGCGCCAGCACCTTGGACGGTGCTGGTCAGCCCCAGCATTTT. It yields the protein CASTLDGAGQPQHF.

V usage is TRBV18 and J usage is TRBJ2-2; 8 bases agree with TRBD1. The germline gives CDR1 KGHSH, CDR2 LQKENI. This CDR3 spans 13 amino acids. V lost 2 bases, J lost 12 bases, and 5 bases stayed unmatched. The CDR3 DNA reads TGTGCCAGCTCACCAGGACAGGGTGGACAGCTGTTTTTT. As protein: CASSPGQGGQLFF. Supplemented by reference TRBV18 and TRBJ2-2, the full variable domain reads NAGVMQNPRHLVRRRGQEARLRCSPMKGHSHVYWYRQLPEEGLKFMVYLQKENIIDESGMPKERFSAEFPKEGPSILRIQQVVRGDSAAYFCASSPGQGGQLFFGEGSRLTVL.

The chain joins TRBV7-9 to TRBJ1-2; possibly TRBD1 for D (5 bases). V gave up 1 base and J gave up 5 bases, with 8 bases separating them. From germline, CDR1 is SEHNR and CDR2 FQNEAQ (reference sequence). The CDR3 runs to 13 residues. For the CDR3, the DNA is TGTGCCAGCAGCTTAGGACGGACATATGGCTACACCTTC. This encodes CASSLGRTYGYTF. Complete variable domain (other parts from reference TRBV7-9 and TRBJ1-2): DTGVSQNPRHKITKRGQNVTFRCDPISEHNRLYWYRQTLGQGPEFLTYFQNEAQLEKSRLLSDRFSAERPKGSFSTLEIQRTEQGDSAMYLCASSLGRTYGYTFGSGTRLTVV.

This clone was found once. V is TRBV30 and J is TRBJ1-5; no clear D. The germline CDR1 and CDR2 sequences are GTSNPN and SVGIG (reference sequence). V dropped 1 base and J dropped 0 bases, with 4 bases sitting between them. CDR3 length: 13 amino acids. CDR3 sequence: CAWSADSNQPQHF. Here the CDR3 DNA reads TGTGCCTGGAGTGCGGATAGCAATCAGCCCCAGCATTTT. The whole variable domain, filled in from reference TRBV30 and TRBJ1-5, reads SQTIHQWPATLVQPVGSPLSLECTVEGTSNPNLYWYRQAAGRGLQLLFYSVGIGQISSEVPQNLSASRPQDRQFILSSKKLLLSDSGFYLCAWSADSNQPQHFGDGTRLSIL.